Reported below is one T cell receptor beta chain. Its specificity is unknown. V gave up 1 base and J gave up 0 bases, with 7 bases separating them. Germline CDR1 and CDR2: MGHRA and YSYEKL. The CDR3 has 16 residues. The sample is drawn from a study of cytomegalovirus exposure and HLA in healthy donors. Study-wide results and caveats: In vitro confirmation showed three CMV-associated chains to be CMV antigen specific.

In the PCR, 60 Vbeta and 13 Jbeta primers were used. In the study's own analysis: Later reanalysis found about 80 million unique TCR beta chains, 9 million to 12 million of them shared. Profiling relied on immunoSEQ multiplex PCR, and the TCRdb table lists in-frame clones only, not all of them. V and J calls and clone size come straight from that table; D and trimming were deduced from the DNA. The table has 150,000 to 250,000 clones, 65% to 90% seen once. The sequencing sample was made of PBMCs. The clonotype was recovered from a woman in her forties or fifties in good health and CMV-seronegative. The rearrangement uses TRBV4-1 and TRBJ2-6; D perhaps matches TRBD2 (5 bases). The CDR3 reads CASSQVAGSGANVLTF. The CDR3 DNA is TGCGCCAGCAGCCAAGTGGCGGGCTCTGGGGCCAACGTCCTGACTTTC.